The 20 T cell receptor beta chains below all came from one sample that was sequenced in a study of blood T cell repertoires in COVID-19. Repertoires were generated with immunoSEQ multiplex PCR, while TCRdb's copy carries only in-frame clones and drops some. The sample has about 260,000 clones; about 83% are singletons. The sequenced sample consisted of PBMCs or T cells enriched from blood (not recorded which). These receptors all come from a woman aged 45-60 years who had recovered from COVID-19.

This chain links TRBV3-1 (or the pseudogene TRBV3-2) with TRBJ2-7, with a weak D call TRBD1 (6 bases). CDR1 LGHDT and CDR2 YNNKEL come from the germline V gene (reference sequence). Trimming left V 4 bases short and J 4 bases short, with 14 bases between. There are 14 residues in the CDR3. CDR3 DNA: TGTGCCAGCAGCCGAAAGGGGGACCTTTACGAGCAGTACTTC. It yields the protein CASSRKGDLYEQYF.

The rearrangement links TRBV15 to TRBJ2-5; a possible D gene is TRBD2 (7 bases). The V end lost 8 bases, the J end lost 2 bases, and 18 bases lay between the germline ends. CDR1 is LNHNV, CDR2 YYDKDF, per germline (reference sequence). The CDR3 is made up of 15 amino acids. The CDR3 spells CATGGGGGDQETQYF. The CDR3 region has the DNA TGTGCCACCGGGGGCGGGGGAGGGGATCAAGAGACCCAGTACTTC.

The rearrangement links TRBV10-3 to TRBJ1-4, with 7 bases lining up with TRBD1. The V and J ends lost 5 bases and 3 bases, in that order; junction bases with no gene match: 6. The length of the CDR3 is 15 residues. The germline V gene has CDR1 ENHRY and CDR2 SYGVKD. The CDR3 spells CAISNTGDSNEKLFF. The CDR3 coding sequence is TGTGCCATCAGTAATACAGGGGATTCTAATGAAAAACTGTTTTTT.

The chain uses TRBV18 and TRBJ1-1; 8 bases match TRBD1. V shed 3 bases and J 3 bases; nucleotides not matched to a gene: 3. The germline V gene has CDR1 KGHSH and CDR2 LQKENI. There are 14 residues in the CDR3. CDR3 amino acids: CASSPNRGDTEAFF. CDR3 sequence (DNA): TGTGCCAGCTCACCGAACAGGGGGGACACTGAAGCTTTCTTT.

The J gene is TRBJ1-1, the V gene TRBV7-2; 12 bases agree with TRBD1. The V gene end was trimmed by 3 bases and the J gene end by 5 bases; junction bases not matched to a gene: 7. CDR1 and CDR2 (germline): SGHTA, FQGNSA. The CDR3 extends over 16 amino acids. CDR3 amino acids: CASSFGTGGLGTEAFF. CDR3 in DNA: TGTGCCAGCAGCTTTGGGACAGGGGGCCTCGGAACTGAAGCTTTCTTT. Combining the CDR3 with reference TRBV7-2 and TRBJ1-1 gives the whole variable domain GAGVSQSPSNKVTEKGKDVELRCDPISGHTALYWYRQSLGQGLEFLIYFQGNSAPDKSGLPSDRFSAERTGGSVSTLTIQRTQQEDSAVYLCASSFGTGGLGTEAFFGQGTRLTVV.

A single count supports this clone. The CDR3 DNA follows: TGTGCCAGCAGTCCGCCTGCGACTCTAAATCAGCCCCAGCATTTT. Amino acids: CASSPPATLNQPQHF. The chain recombines TRBV28 with TRBJ1-5; D unresolved. The CDR3 is 15 residues long. Germline V lookup: CDR1 MDHEN, CDR2 SYDVKM. Trimming pared 5 bases from V and 4 bases from J, leaving 15 bases between.

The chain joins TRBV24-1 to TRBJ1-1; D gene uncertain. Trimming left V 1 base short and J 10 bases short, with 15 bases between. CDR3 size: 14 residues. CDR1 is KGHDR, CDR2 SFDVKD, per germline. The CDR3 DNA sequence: TGTGCCACCAGTGATTTATACGAGTCGCGGGGAGCTTTCTTT. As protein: CATSDLYESRGAFF.

CDR3 amino acids: CAISEWDRASSYNEQFF. The CDR3, as DNA: TGTGCCATCAGTGAATGGGACAGGGCTAGCTCCTACAATGAGCAGTTCTTC. The genes are TRBV10-3 and TRBJ2-1, with 9 bases identical to TRBD1. The V and J ends lost 3 bases and 0 bases, in that order; junction bases with no gene match: 6. The CDR3 totals 17 residues. Germline values: CDR1 ENHRY, CDR2 SYGVKD.

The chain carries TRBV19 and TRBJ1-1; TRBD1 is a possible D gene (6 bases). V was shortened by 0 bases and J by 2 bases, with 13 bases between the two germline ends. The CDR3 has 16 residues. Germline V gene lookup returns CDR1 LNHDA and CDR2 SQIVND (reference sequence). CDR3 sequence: CASSIDPRTVNTEAFF. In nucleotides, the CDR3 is TGTGCCAGTAGTATAGATCCCCGGACAGTCAACACTGAAGCTTTCTTT. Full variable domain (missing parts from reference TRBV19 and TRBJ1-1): DGGITQSPKYLFRKEGQNVTLSCEQNLNHDAMYWYRQDPGQGLRLIYYSQIVNDFQKGDIAEGYSVSREKKESFPLTVTSAQKNPTAFYLCASSIDPRTVNTEAFFGQGTRLTVV.

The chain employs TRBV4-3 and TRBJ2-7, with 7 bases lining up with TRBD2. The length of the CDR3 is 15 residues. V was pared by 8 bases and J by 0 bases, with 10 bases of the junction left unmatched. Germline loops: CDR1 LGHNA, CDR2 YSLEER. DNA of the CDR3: TGCGCCAGCTCCGTCGGAATAGCGGGCTCCTACGAGCAGTACTTC. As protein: CASSVGIAGSYEQYF.

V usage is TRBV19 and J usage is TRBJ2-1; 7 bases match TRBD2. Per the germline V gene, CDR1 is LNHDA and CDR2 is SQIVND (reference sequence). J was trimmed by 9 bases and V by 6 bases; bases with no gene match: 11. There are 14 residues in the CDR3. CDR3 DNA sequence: TGTGCCAGTAGCGGGGGGTACCAGGGTGGTGAGCAGTTCTTC. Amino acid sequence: CASSGGYQGGEQFF.

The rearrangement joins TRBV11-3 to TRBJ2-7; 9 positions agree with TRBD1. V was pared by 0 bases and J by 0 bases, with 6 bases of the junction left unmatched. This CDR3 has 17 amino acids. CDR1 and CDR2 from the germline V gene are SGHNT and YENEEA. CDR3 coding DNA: TGTGCCAGCAGCTTAGAATTTGGACAGGGGAGCTCCTACGAGCAGTACTTC. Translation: CASSLEFGQGSSYEQYF.

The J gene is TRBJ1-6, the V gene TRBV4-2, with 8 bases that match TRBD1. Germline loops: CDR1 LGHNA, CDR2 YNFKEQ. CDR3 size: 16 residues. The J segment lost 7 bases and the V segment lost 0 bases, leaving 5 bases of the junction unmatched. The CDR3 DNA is TGTGCCAGCAGCCAAGAGATTAGGACAGGGAATTCACCCCTCCACTTT. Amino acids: CASSQEIRTGNSPLHF.

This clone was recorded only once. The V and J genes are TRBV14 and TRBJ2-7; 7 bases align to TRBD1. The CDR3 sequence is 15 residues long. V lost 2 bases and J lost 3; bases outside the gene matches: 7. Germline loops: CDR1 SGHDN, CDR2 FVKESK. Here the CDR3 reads CASSQLGQVLYEQYF. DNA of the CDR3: TGTGCCAGCAGCCAATTAGGACAGGTTCTCTACGAGCAGTACTTC.

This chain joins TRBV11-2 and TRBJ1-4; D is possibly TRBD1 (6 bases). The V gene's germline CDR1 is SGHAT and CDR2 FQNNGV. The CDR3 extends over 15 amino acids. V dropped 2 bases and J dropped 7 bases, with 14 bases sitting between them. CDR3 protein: CASSLFGRGVEKLFF. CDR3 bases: TGTGCCAGCAGCTTATTCGGCAGGGGTGTTGAAAAACTGTTTTTT.

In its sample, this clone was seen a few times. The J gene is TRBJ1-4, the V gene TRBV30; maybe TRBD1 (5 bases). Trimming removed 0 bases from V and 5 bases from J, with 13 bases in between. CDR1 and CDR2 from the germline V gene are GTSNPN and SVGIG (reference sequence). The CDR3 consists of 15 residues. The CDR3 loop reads CAWSVRDFSNEKLFF. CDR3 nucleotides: TGTGCCTGGAGTGTACGGGACTTCTCAAATGAAAAACTGTTTTTT.

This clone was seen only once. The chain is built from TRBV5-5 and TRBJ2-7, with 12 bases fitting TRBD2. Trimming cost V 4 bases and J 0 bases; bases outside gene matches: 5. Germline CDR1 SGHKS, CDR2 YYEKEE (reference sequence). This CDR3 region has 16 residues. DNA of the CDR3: TGTGCCAGCAGCCTCGGACTAGCGGGACTCTCCTACGAGCAGTACTTC. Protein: CASSLGLAGLSYEQYF.

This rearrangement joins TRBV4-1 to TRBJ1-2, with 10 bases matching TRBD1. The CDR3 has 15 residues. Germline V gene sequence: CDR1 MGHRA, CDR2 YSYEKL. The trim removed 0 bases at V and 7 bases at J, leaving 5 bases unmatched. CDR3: CASSQELGQGSGYTF. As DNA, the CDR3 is TGCGCCAGCAGCCAAGAATTGGGACAGGGGTCTGGCTACACCTTC.

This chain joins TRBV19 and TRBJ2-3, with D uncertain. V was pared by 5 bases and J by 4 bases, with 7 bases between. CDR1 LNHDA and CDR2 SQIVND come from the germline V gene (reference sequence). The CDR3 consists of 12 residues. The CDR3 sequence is CASSPFPDTQYF. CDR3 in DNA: TGTGCCAGTAGTCCCTTCCCAGATACGCAGTATTTT.

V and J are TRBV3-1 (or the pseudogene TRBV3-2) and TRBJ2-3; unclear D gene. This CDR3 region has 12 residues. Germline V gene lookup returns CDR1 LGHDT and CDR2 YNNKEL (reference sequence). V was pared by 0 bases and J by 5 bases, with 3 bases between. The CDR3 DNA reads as TGTGCCAGCAGCCAAGATAGAGATACGCAGTATTTT. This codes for CASSQDRDTQYF.